This T cell receptor beta chain was documented in a study of cytotoxic CD8 clonotypes in ibrutinib-treated CLL. General study results and limits: Ibrutinib response saw clonality rise, and progression saw it return toward baseline. Measured clonality at baseline was greater than in age-matched healthy donors and tracked with circulating CD8+ T-cell counts.

Germline CDR1 reads SEHNR; CDR2 reads FQNEAQ (reference sequence). CDR3 length: 14 amino acids. Germline trimming cut 7 bases from V and 7 bases from J; bases unmatched to any gene: 11. Comment on this clone: The antigen is not known.

TCRdb's table, derived via immunoSEQ multiplex PCR, lists solely in-frame clones and lacks some. Among fewer than 50,000 clones listed, 45% to 55% were seen once. The starting material was PBMCs, obtained after 12 months of ibrutinib treatment. This TCR was recovered from a human donor with chronic lymphocytic leukemia. This sequence joins TRBV7-9 and TRBJ1-2; 8 bases are a match to TRBD1. CDR3 region: CASTGGQGLSGYTF. CDR3 nucleotide sequence: TGTGCCAGCACCGGTGGACAGGGACTTTCTGGCTACACCTTC. The full variable domain, its missing parts supplied by reference TRBV7-9 and TRBJ1-2, is DTGVSQNPRHKITKRGQNVTFRCDPISEHNRLYWYRQTLGQGPEFLTYFQNEAQLEKSRLLSDRFSAERPKGSFSTLEIQRTEQGDSAMYLCASTGGQGLSGYTFGSGTRLTVV.